Shown below are 19 T cell receptor beta chains from a single sample sequenced in a study of T-cell reconstitution after alpha-beta-depleted transplantation in children. Preparation of the TCRbeta library involved a method that used unique molecular identifiers. Each CDR3 protein is one row after TCRdb ran MiXCR on the PCR reads. The repertoire holds about a million distinct CDR3 sequences, with under 30% as singletons. The sequenced sample was PBMCs, mostly from graft donor cells, obtained 360 days after TCRalphabeta/CD19-depleted stem cell transplant. These receptors were collected from a boy less than two years old who had a stem cell transplant for SCID, so the T cells may come from the graft donor.

This rearrangement joins TRBV14 to TRBJ2-2; D is unclear. The V gene lost 4 bases and the J gene lost 4 bases, with 7 bases spanning the gap. The CDR3 spans 13 residues. CDR1 and CDR2 (germline): SGHDN, FVKESK. The CDR3 region has the DNA TGTGCCAGCAGCCTACAGTTCACCGGGGAGCTGTTTTTT. It is translated as CASSLQFTGELFF.

The CDR3 spells CASSVGGGTQYF. In nucleotides, the CDR3 is TGTGCCAGCAGCGTAGGCGGGGGTACGCAGTATTTT. V and J are TRBV9 and TRBJ2-3, with 7 bases identical to TRBD2. The CDR3 runs 12 residues. Germline trimming cut 0 bases from V and 8 bases from J; bases unmatched to any gene: 0. Germline V CDR1 and CDR2: SGDLS, YYNGEE.

The V and J genes are TRBV5-1 and TRBJ1-4, with D possibly being TRBD1 (5 bases). Germline V gene lookup returns CDR1 SGHRS and CDR2 YFSETQ. The ends were cut back, 4 bases at V and 0 bases at J, with 13 bases in the middle. The CDR3 covers 16 residues. Written as DNA, the CDR3 is TGCGCCAGCAGCCGTACCGGGGCCGCAACTAATGAAAAACTGTTTTTT. Its translation: CASSRTGAATNEKLFF.

This clonotype appeared a few times. The chain links TRBV5-6 to TRBJ2-3, with D possibly being TRBD2 (5 bases). Germline values: CDR1 SGHDT, CDR2 YYEEEE. The CDR3 covers 15 residues. The germline V and J ends were trimmed by 0 bases and 2 bases, with 10 bases remaining between them. The CDR3 DNA reads TGTGCCAGCAGCTTGGCTCAGCGGACCACAGATACGCAGTATTTT. Translation: CASSLAQRTTDTQYF.

The gene calls are TRBV6-5 and TRBJ1-2; 11 bases agree with TRBD1. V was pared by 2 bases and J by 1 base, with 9 bases of the junction left unmatched. The V gene's germline CDR1 is MNHEY and CDR2 SVGAGI. This CDR3 is built from 18 residues. Here the CDR3 reads CASSYAPGTGGGNYGYTF. The CDR3 nucleotides read TGTGCCAGCAGTTACGCTCCCGGGACAGGGGGAGGTAACTATGGCTACACCTTC.

This chain uses TRBV7-8 with TRBJ2-5; 11 nucleotides align to TRBD1. V dropped 1 base and J dropped 4; count of bases not matched to a gene: 5. The CDR3 sequence is 16 residues long. CDR1 and CDR2 from the germline V gene are SGHVS and FQNEAQ. The CDR3 DNA sequence: TGTGCCAGCAGCTTAGAGGACAGGGGGCGCTTAGAGACCCAGTACTTC. Residues: CASSLEDRGRLETQYF.

This clonotype was counted ten times or more. The chain joins TRBV7-2 to TRBJ2-1; 9 bases line up with TRBD1. The CDR3 has 17 residues. Germline CDR1 reads SGHTA; CDR2 reads FQGNSA. V shed 0 bases, J shed 6 bases, and the junction held 9 bases outside the gene matches. The chain's CDR3 is CASSLAPGQGKINEQFF. The CDR3 DNA follows: TGTGCCAGCAGCTTAGCCCCCGGACAGGGGAAAATCAATGAGCAGTTCTTC.

The sample holds a few counts of this clonotype. The chain carries TRBV15 and TRBJ2-4; D not resolved. Germline lookup yields CDR1 LNHNV and CDR2 YYDKDF (reference sequence). The germline V and J ends were trimmed by 4 bases and 1 base, with 8 bases remaining between them. The CDR3 is 14 amino acids. CDR3 in amino acids: CATSKGFAKNIQYF. The CDR3 nucleotides read TGTGCCACCAGCAAGGGTTTTGCCAAAAACATTCAGTACTTC. The full variable domain, with the rest looked up from reference TRBV15 and TRBJ2-4, is DAMVIQNPRYQVTQFGKPVTLSCSQTLNHNVMYWYQQKSSQAPKLLFHYYDKDFNNEADTPDNFQSRRPNTSFCFLDIRSPGLGDTAMYLCATSKGFAKNIQYFGAGTRLSVL.

V and J are TRBV7-2 and TRBJ2-1; the match to TRBD2 covers 10 bases. V lost 6 bases and J lost 4; bases outside the gene matches: 3. Germline V gene lookup returns CDR1 SGHTA and CDR2 FQGNSA. This CDR3 has 14 amino acids. The CDR3 bases are TGTGCCAGCAGTATAGCGGGGGGTTACAATGAGCAGTTCTTC. Its protein is CASSIAGGYNEQFF.

The genes are TRBV27 and TRBJ2-5, with D tentatively TRBD1 (6 bases). Trimming removed 6 bases from V and 6 bases from J, with 14 bases in between. The length of the CDR3 is 13 residues. Germline CDR1 and CDR2: MNHEY and SMNVEV (reference sequence). Written as DNA, the CDR3 is TGTGCCAGCAGCACCAAGGGGGTGCAGACCCAGTACTTC. It codes for CASSTKGVQTQYF.

This clonotype was observed a handful of times. The chain uses TRBV12-3 or TRBV12-4 and TRBJ2-3; D is unresolved. The CDR3 has 12 amino acids. Trimming shortened V by 6 bases and J by 4 bases, and 8 bases separated the two germline ends. The DNA for the CDR3 is TGTGCCAGCAGGAACTTTGCAGATACGCAGTATTTT. The encoded protein is CASRNFADTQYF.

This clonotype was found a few times. The chain joins TRBV6-5 to TRBJ2-3; D remains ambiguous. CDR3 length: 15 amino acids. Germline V gene lookup returns CDR1 MNHEY and CDR2 SVGAGI. V was pared by 0 bases and J by 2 bases, with 9 bases between. The CDR3 reads CASSYSDGYTDTQYF. The CDR3 DNA sequence: TGTGCCAGCAGTTACTCGGACGGATACACAGATACGCAGTATTTT.

The rearrangement uses TRBV3-1 and TRBJ1-2, with no clear D. This CDR3 has 16 amino acids. Per the germline V gene, CDR1 is LGHDT and CDR2 is YNNKEL (reference sequence). Trimming removed 0 bases from V and 0 bases from J, with 11 bases in between. CDR3 nucleotides: TGTGCCAGCAGCCAAGATCTCGGGATGGCTAACTATGGCTACACCTTC. It specifies CASSQDLGMANYGYTF.

V is TRBV5-5 and J is TRBJ2-3; perhaps TRBD1 as D (7 bases). V lost 1 base and J 1 base, leaving 13 bases between the germline ends. Germline loops: CDR1 SGHKS, CDR2 YYEKEE (reference sequence). There are 16 residues in the CDR3. CDR3 nucleotides: TGTGCCAGCAGCTTGTGGGCAGGGGGGCGCACAGATACGCAGTATTTT. This gives the protein CASSLWAGGRTDTQYF.

V and J are TRBV5-1 and TRBJ2-1; possibly TRBD2 for D (5 bases). Trimming removed 0 bases at V and 0 bases at J, with 10 bases between. This CDR3 spans 16 amino acids. The germline gives CDR1 SGHRS, CDR2 YFSETQ. The CDR3 sequence: CASSLGLGSSYNEQFF. The DNA for the CDR3 is TGCGCCAGCAGCTTGGGATTGGGGAGCTCCTACAATGAGCAGTTCTTC.

The CDR3 sequence: CASSPGLAAQETQYF. The CDR3 DNA is TGTGCCAGCAGTCCTGGACTAGCGGCCCAAGAGACCCAGTACTTC. The chain couples TRBV7-9 to TRBJ2-5, with 10 positions matching TRBD2. CDR1 is SEHNR and CDR2 is FQNEAQ in the germline V gene (reference sequence). With V trimmed by 6 bases and J by 1 base, 5 bases remained unmatched. The CDR3 has 15 residues.

The rearrangement joins TRBV29-1 to TRBJ2-5, with 8 bases that match TRBD1. V gave up 0 bases and J gave up 5 bases; unmatched junction bases: 5. CDR1 and CDR2 (germline): SQVTM, ANQGSEA. The CDR3 contains 14 residues. The CDR3 region is CSVEDPRGRETQYF. The CDR3, as DNA: TGCAGCGTTGAAGATCCCAGGGGGCGTGAGACCCAGTACTTC.

V usage is TRBV20-1 and J usage is TRBJ2-1, with D perhaps TRBD2 (6 bases). V was trimmed by 6 bases and J by 10 bases, leaving 13 bases between them. The CDR3 length is 11 residues. The germline CDR1 and CDR2 sequences are DFQATT and SNEGSKA (reference sequence). The CDR3 region is CSARRSGEQFF. The CDR3, as DNA: TGCAGTGCCCGCCGGAGCGGGGAGCAGTTCTTC.

A note on this clonotype: The CDR3 end shows no conserved phenylalanine or tryptophan, and so a read error is likely. This chain links TRBV5-1 with TRBJ2-1; 9 bases fit TRBD1. CDR1 is SGHRS and CDR2 is YFSETQ in the germline V gene. The CDR3 is 15 amino acids. V trimming: 0 bases; J trimming: 6 bases; junction bases outside the gene matches: 4. The CDR3 spells CASSLGGTGINEQFV. CDR3 DNA: TGCGCCAGCAGCTTGGGTGGGACAGGGATCAATGAGCAGTTCGTC.